The 21 T cell receptor beta chains below all came from one sample that was sequenced in a study of blood T cell repertoires in COVID-19 (dated by TCRdb to about 2020). Receptors were amplified or captured by the immunoSEQ multiplex PCR assay. The table comes from immuneACCESS by way of TCRdb, which keeps in-frame sequences with V and J called. Part of the clones is missing from these tables; in studies checked, under half for an unresolved V gene and the rest for unknown reasons. The sample table holds under 250,000 clones, of which roughly 86% were seen once. Around 1.5% of the sample goes to the ten largest clones. The sequenced sample was peripheral blood. The receptors were gathered from a woman aged 55-75 years who had recovered from COVID-19.

This clone was recorded once. The gene calls are TRBV2 and TRBJ1-6; D is uncertain. Germline V gene data show CDR1 as SNHLY and CDR2 as FYNNEI. V was shortened by 9 bases and J by 7 bases, with 16 bases between the two germline ends. The CDR3 length is 14 residues. This CDR3 is CASSNGGGNSPLHF. DNA for the CDR3: TGTGCCAGTTCGAATGGAGGTGGGAATTCACCCCTCCACTTT.

V is TRBV28 and J is TRBJ2-7; 8 positions agree with TRBD1. V dropped 4 bases and J dropped 5; count of bases not matched to a gene: 13. There are 16 residues in the CDR3. Germline-derived CDR1 and CDR2 are MDHEN and SYDVKM. CDR3 region: CASSYEQGGAFHEQYF. Written as DNA, the CDR3 is TGTGCCAGCAGTTACGAACAGGGGGGTGCGTTCCACGAGCAGTACTTC.

The chain links TRBV15 to TRBJ1-5; no clear D. V lost 0 bases and J 4 bases, leaving 7 bases between the germline ends. Germline V gene lookup returns CDR1 LNHNV and CDR2 YYDKDF (reference sequence). The CDR3 length is 14 residues. The DNA of the CDR3 is TGTGCCACCAGCAGAGATCCGGGAAATCAGCCCCAGCATTTT. Residues: CATSRDPGNQPQHF.

The chain combines TRBV27 with TRBJ1-5; 7 nucleotides agree with TRBD1. The length of the CDR3 is 17 residues. Germline V gives CDR1 MNHEY, CDR2 SMNVEV (reference sequence). V shed 6 bases, J shed 2 bases, and the junction held 13 bases outside the gene matches. CDR3 in DNA: TGTGCCAGCAGCCGAGACAGGGCGGGATTTGGCAATCAGCCCCAGCATTTT. This gives the protein CASSRDRAGFGNQPQHF.

The J gene is TRBJ1-2, the V gene TRBV29-1, with a possible D match to TRBD1 (5 bases). Germline-derived CDR1 and CDR2 are SQVTM and ANQGSEA. Trimming took 3 bases from V and 4 from J, leaving 6 bases between them. The CDR3 has 11 amino acids. The CDR3 protein is CSVEGGYGYTF. CDR3 nucleotide sequence: TGCAGCGTTGAGGGGGGCTATGGCTACACCTTC. The variable domain in full, completed from reference TRBV29-1 and TRBJ1-2, reads SAVISQKPSRDICQRGTSLTIQCQVDSQVTMMFWYRQQPGQSLTLIATANQGSEATYESGFVIDKFPISRPNLTFSTLTVSNMSPEDSSIYLCSVEGGYGYTFGSGTRLTVV.

The chain is built from TRBV11-2 and TRBJ2-3, with TRBD2 matching over 7 bases. Germline V CDR1 and CDR2: SGHAT, FQNNGV. The J segment lost 4 bases and the V segment lost 5 bases, leaving 15 bases of the junction unmatched. This CDR3 comprises 17 residues. The CDR3 bases are TGTGCCAGCAGCCCTACATTGGGGGGGATAGGAGCAGATACGCAGTATTTT. Its translation: CASSPTLGGIGADTQYF.

The chain couples TRBV5-8 to TRBJ2-2; D may be TRBD2 (6 bases). The CDR3 length is 17 residues. Trimming shortened V by 2 bases and J by 3 bases, and 17 bases separated the two germline ends. Germline V lookup: CDR1 SGHTS, CDR2 YDEGEE. The CDR3 is CASSFPLAGTDTGELFF. As DNA, the CDR3 is TGTGCCAGCAGCTTCCCTTTGGCAGGGACTGACACCGGGGAGCTGTTTTTT.

The V and J genes are TRBV6-5 and TRBJ1-1, with 8 bases that match TRBD1. V shed 7 bases and J 5 bases; nucleotides not matched to a gene: 9. CDR3 length equals 14 residues. The V gene's germline CDR1 is MNHEY and CDR2 SVGAGI. In DNA, the CDR3 is TGTGCCAGCAACACAGGGGGGGCCAGAACTGAAGCTTTCTTT. It codes for CASNTGGARTEAFF.

The chain couples TRBV5-1 to TRBJ2-5; D ambiguous. Germline V gene lookup returns CDR1 SGHRS and CDR2 YFSETQ. This CDR3 has 12 residues. V was clipped by 4 bases and J by 2 bases, with 6 bases between them. CDR3 amino acids: CASSQTQETQYF. In DNA, the CDR3 is TGCGCCAGCAGCCAAACTCAAGAGACCCAGTACTTC.

DNA for the CDR3: TGTGCCAGCAGGCGGATGACTACTGGAAACACCATATATTTT. It yields the protein CASRRMTTGNTIYF. The gene calls are TRBV28 and TRBJ1-3; the D is unclear. In germline, CDR1 is MDHEN, CDR2 SYDVKM. The CDR3 extends over 14 amino acids. The V and J ends lost 6 bases and 2 bases respectively, with 11 bases between them.

The CDR3, as DNA: TGTGCCAGCAGCCGAGGGAGCTCTGGGGCCAACGTCCTGACTTTC. Its translation is CASSRGSSGANVLTF. The chain combines TRBV7-9 with TRBJ2-6; perhaps TRBD2 as D (5 bases). V was cut by 5 bases and J by 0 bases, with 8 bases left in between. The CDR3 consists of 15 residues. Germline V gene lookup returns CDR1 SEHNR and CDR2 FQNEAQ (reference sequence).

The chain has TRBV3-1 (or the pseudogene TRBV3-2) and TRBJ2-7, with 10 bases fitting TRBD1. Germline V gives CDR1 LGHDT, CDR2 YNNKEL (reference sequence). The V segment lost 4 bases and the J segment 2 bases; nucleotides outside the gene matches: 2. The CDR3 is made up of 14 amino acids. The CDR3 DNA is TGTGCCAGCAGCCGGGGACAGGGGCCCTACGAGCAGTACTTC. Its protein product is CASSRGQGPYEQYF.

The chain combines TRBV7-2 with TRBJ1-2; no clear D. This CDR3 spans 15 amino acids. V lost 7 bases and J lost 4, with 19 bases in between. The germline V gene encodes CDR1 SGHTA and CDR2 FQGNSA. The DNA of the CDR3 is TGTGCCAGCACTCCCGGCCATCTAGAGGGCTATGGCTACACCTTC. It yields the protein CASTPGHLEGYGYTF.

This chain connects TRBV6-5 to TRBJ2-2; no firm D call. Germline CDR1 MNHEY, CDR2 SVGAGI. The length of the CDR3 is 15 residues. V lost 0 bases and J lost 3, with 8 bases in between. The CDR3 DNA sequence: TGTGCCAGCAGTTACTCAGTTCAGTACACCGGGGAGCTGTTTTTT. As protein: CASSYSVQYTGELFF.

A word on this clone: Other DNA variants within this sample encode the same CDR3. CDR3 DNA sequence: TGTGCCAGTAGTATAAACAGTAACACTGAAGCTTTCTTT. It translates to CASSINSNTEAFF. The chain carries TRBV19 and TRBJ1-1; unclear D gene. The CDR3 has 13 amino acids. The V end lost 2 bases, the J end lost 2 bases, and 6 bases lay between the germline ends. Looked up from germline, CDR1 is LNHDA and CDR2 is SQIVND (reference sequence).

The chain is built from TRBV19 and TRBJ2-3; 8 bases are a match to TRBD2. Trimming removed 6 bases from V and 2 bases from J; junction bases left unmatched: 7. Germline CDR1 reads LNHDA; CDR2 reads SQIVND (reference sequence). The CDR3 extends over 15 amino acids. The CDR3 spells CASRQTSDYTDTQYF. Written as DNA, the CDR3 is TGTGCCAGTAGACAGACTAGCGATTACACAGATACGCAGTATTTT.

The chain carries TRBV7-2 and TRBJ2-3; 11 nucleotides line up with TRBD2. This CDR3 region has 17 residues. V dropped 7 bases and J dropped 8; count of bases not matched to a gene: 17. Per the germline V gene, CDR1 is SGHTA and CDR2 is FQGNSA. This CDR3 reads CASISRSSGGLRGTQYF. The DNA of the CDR3 is TGTGCCAGCATTTCAAGGTCTAGCGGGGGGCTGCGGGGTACGCAGTATTTT.

The V gene is TRBV7-2, the J gene TRBJ2-2; 12 positions match TRBD1. This CDR3 contains 16 residues. After removal of 6 bases from V and 5 bases from J, the junction contained 7 bases not matched to a gene. Germline loops: CDR1 SGHTA, CDR2 FQGNSA. CDR3 nucleotides: TGTGCCAGCAGGTTGGGACAGGGGGCAACAACCGGGGAGCTGTTTTTT. Translating it yields CASRLGQGATTGELFF.

CDR3 nucleotides: TGTGCCAGCAGCCCCGCCGACAGGGGAACTGAAGCTTTCTTT. Its translation is CASSPADRGTEAFF. The V gene is TRBV7-2, the J gene TRBJ1-1; 8 bases are a match to TRBD1. Germline V CDR1 and CDR2: SGHTA, FQGNSA. The length of the CDR3 is 14 residues. After removal of 5 bases from V and 5 bases from J, the junction contained 7 bases not matched to a gene.

The chain combines TRBV9 with TRBJ2-2; TRBD2 aligns across 14 bases. The germline CDR1 and CDR2 sequences are SGDLS and YYNGEE. V gave up 3 bases and J gave up 7 bases; unmatched junction bases: 8. CDR3 length: 17 residues. In DNA, the CDR3 is TGTGCCAGCAGCGCGTTTGGACTAGCGGGGGGTAGCGGGGAGCTGTTTTTT. It is translated as CASSAFGLAGGSGELFF. Supplemented by reference TRBV9 and TRBJ2-2, the full variable domain reads DSGVTQTPKHLITATGQRVTLRCSPRSGDLSVYWYQQSLDQGLQFLIQYYNGEERAKGNILERFSAQQFPDLHSELNLSSLELGDSALYFCASSAFGLAGGSGELFFGEGSRLTVL.

This chain links TRBV19 with TRBJ2-2; D call uncertain. CDR1 is LNHDA, CDR2 SQIVND, per germline (reference sequence). V dropped 3 bases and J dropped 5 bases, with 10 bases sitting between them. The CDR3 totals 14 residues. CDR3 sequence: CASSIVPETGELFF. In DNA form, the CDR3 reads TGTGCCAGTAGTATTGTCCCCGAGACCGGGGAGCTGTTTTTT.